This T cell receptor beta chain comes out of a study of T cell responses to AZD1222 COVID-19 vaccine. General study results and limits: It should be noted that donors were predominantly white British and more often female, and clonal diversity was possibly underestimated.

Repertoires were generated with immunoSEQ multiplex PCR, while TCRdb's copy carries only in-frame clones and drops some. This sample has about 150,000 clones, with roughly 87% found just once. A note on this clone: Its target is unknown.

The receptor was derived from an adult in good health. The input for sequencing was peripheral blood, taken on day 0 of AZD1222 vaccination.

CDR3 DNA sequence: TGCGCCAGCAGCCAAGCGCGGTTTGGCCGGGATAATGAAAAACTGTTTTTT. Amino acids: CASSQARFGRDNEKLFF. The chain uses TRBV4-3 and TRBJ1-4, with unresolved D. There are 17 residues in the CDR3. With 1 base removed from V and 4 bases from J, the gap between germline ends came to 16 bases. Germline V gives CDR1 LGHNA, CDR2 YSLEER.